This TCR beta chain was identified during a study of cytotoxic CD8 clonotypes in ibrutinib-treated CLL. Study-wide background: The subjects consisted of around eleven relapsed/refractory and approximately 15 treatment-naive individuals, with fewer than 18 IGHV unmutated. Response samples followed a median around 12 months of treatment, range 6 to 36.

Study-wide points: At ibrutinib response, clonality increased, and at progression it declined back toward baseline. There were differences in sampling times between sustained-remission and progressing patients.

Germline V CDR1 and CDR2: MNHNS, SASEGT. Germline trimming cut 2 bases from V and 6 bases from J; bases unmatched to any gene: 13. The CDR3 runs 16 residues. Sequenced by immunoSEQ multiplex PCR; TCRdb stores in-frame clones only, minus some. The sample lists approximately 47,000 clones, 65% occurring once. To note about this clone: Its antigen is undetermined.

The sequence derives from a human donor with chronic lymphocytic leukemia. The genes are TRBV6-1 and TRBJ2-7, with TRBD1 matching 7 bases. The sample here was PBMCs, taken after 24 months of ibrutinib treatment. The CDR3 loop is CASSESTGAPGGEQYF. CDR3 nucleotide sequence: TGTGCCAGCAGTGAATCAACAGGGGCCCCGGGTGGCGAGCAGTACTTC.